These T cell receptor beta chains were read from a single sample in a study of blood T cell repertoires in COVID-19. Clones were sequenced by immunoSEQ multiplex PCR, and TCRdb holds only the in-frame ones, with some missing. The repertoire holds fewer than 60,000 clones, with over 75% as singletons. Sample: peripheral blood. These receptors all come from a man between 60 and 75 years old with COVID-19, enrolled during active disease. Both conserved end residues are part of each CDR3. The D gene is left open where the match is weak. The size of a clone is reported for some rows only, either as once, few or many, or as a class for expanded clones.

j_call: TRBJ2-6; d_call: -; v_call: TRBV19; cdr3_length: 17; clone_size: few; cdr3_aa: CASSMQGQSSGANVLTF; cdr3_nt: TGTGCCAGTAGTATGCAGGGGCAGAGCTCTGGGGCCAACGTCCTGACTTTC
j_call: TRBJ2-7; d_call: -; v_call: TRBV20-1; cdr3_length: 11; clone_size: -; cdr3_aa: CSASDSYEQYF; cdr3_nt: TGCAGTGCCAGTGACAGCTACGAGCAGTACTTC
j_call: TRBJ1-2; d_call: TRBD1; v_call: TRBV6-5; cdr3_length: 12; clone_size: -; cdr3_aa: CASNTGGGGYTF; cdr3_nt: TGTGCCAGCAATACAGGGGGCGGTGGCTACACCTTC
j_call: TRBJ1-1; d_call: -; v_call: TRBV11-2; cdr3_length: 13; clone_size: -; cdr3_aa: CASSSQENTEAFF; cdr3_nt: TGTGCCAGCAGCTCACAGGAGAACACTGAAGCTTTCTTT
j_call: TRBJ2-7; d_call: TRBD1; v_call: TRBV18; cdr3_length: 15; clone_size: once; cdr3_aa: CASSSGTGETYEQYF; cdr3_nt: TGTGCCAGCTCTTCCGGGACAGGGGAAACCTACGAGCAGTACTTC
j_call: TRBJ1-6; d_call: TRBD1; v_call: TRBV5-6; cdr3_length: 15; clone_size: -; cdr3_aa: CASSLGTGFGSPLHF; cdr3_nt: TGTGCCAGCAGCTTGGGGACAGGGTTTGGGTCACCCCTCCACTTT
j_call: TRBJ2-2; d_call: -; v_call: TRBV5-1; cdr3_length: 14; clone_size: many; cdr3_aa: CASSLRGSSGELFF; cdr3_nt: TGCGCCAGCAGCTTGCGGGGGTCCTCCGGGGAGCTGTTTTTT
j_call: TRBJ1-4; d_call: -; v_call: TRBV7-9; cdr3_length: 14; clone_size: -; cdr3_aa: CASSPLGAGEKLFF; cdr3_nt: TGTGCCAGCAGCCCCCTTGGGGCTGGTGAAAAACTGTTTTTT
j_call: TRBJ2-1; d_call: TRBD2; v_call: TRBV4-3; cdr3_length: 16; clone_size: -; cdr3_aa: CASSQVAGGLYNEQFF; cdr3_nt: TGCGCCAGCAGCCAAGTAGCGGGAGGTTTATACAATGAGCAGTTCTTC
j_call: TRBJ1-1; d_call: -; v_call: TRBV5-1; cdr3_length: 14; clone_size: -; cdr3_aa: CASSLDGGRTEAFF; cdr3_nt: TGCGCCAGCAGCTTGGATGGGGGCAGGACTGAAGCTTTCTTT
j_call: TRBJ1-4; d_call: TRBD1; v_call: TRBV15; cdr3_length: 16; clone_size: -; cdr3_aa: CATTSLSGTGSTELFF; cdr3_nt: TGTGCCACCACGTCGCTCTCCGGGACAGGGAGTACGGAACTGTTTTTT
j_call: TRBJ2-4; d_call: TRBD1; v_call: TRBV18; cdr3_length: 14; clone_size: -; cdr3_aa: CASSPTGDQNIQYF; cdr3_nt: TGTGCCAGCTCACCTACAGGGGACCAAAACATTCAGTACTTC
j_call: TRBJ2-7; d_call: TRBD2; v_call: TRBV18; cdr3_length: 16; clone_size: -; cdr3_aa: CASSPGLAGTTYEQYF; cdr3_nt: TGTGCCAGCTCACCAGGACTAGCGGGAACTACCTACGAGCAGTACTTC
j_call: TRBJ2-2; d_call: TRBD1; v_call: TRBV6-5; cdr3_length: 14; clone_size: few; cdr3_aa: CASRGQGAAGELFF; cdr3_nt: TGTGCCAGCAGGGGACAGGGCGCGGCCGGGGAGCTGTTTTTT
j_call: TRBJ1-4; d_call: TRBD1; v_call: TRBV7-2; cdr3_length: 15; clone_size: -; cdr3_aa: CASSPSGTGNEKLFF; cdr3_nt: TGTGCCAGCAGCCCATCCGGGACAGGGAATGAAAAACTGTTTTTT
j_call: TRBJ2-1; d_call: TRBD2; v_call: TRBV7-7; cdr3_length: 10; clone_size: -; cdr3_aa: CSLGGNEQFF; cdr3_nt: TGTTCCTTGGGGGGGAATGAGCAGTTCTTC
j_call: TRBJ1-3; d_call: -; v_call: TRBV19; cdr3_length: 15; clone_size: -; cdr3_aa: CASSSPAAPWSTIYF; cdr3_nt: TGTGCCAGTAGTAGCCCAGCGGCCCCGTGGAGCACCATATATTTT
j_call: TRBJ1-3; d_call: -; v_call: TRBV19; cdr3_length: 15; clone_size: -; cdr3_aa: CASNLGRGGGNTIYF; cdr3_nt: TGTGCCAGCAACCTTGGCAGGGGTGGAGGAAACACCATATATTTT
j_call: TRBJ2-7; d_call: TRBD1; v_call: TRBV2; cdr3_length: 16; clone_size: -; cdr3_aa: CASSERGTGLGYEQYF; cdr3_nt: TGTGCCAGCAGTGAGCGGGGGACAGGGTTAGGCTACGAGCAGTACTTC
j_call: TRBJ1-6; d_call: -; v_call: TRBV19; cdr3_length: 13; clone_size: -; cdr3_aa: CASSTDGVSPLHF; cdr3_nt: TGTGCCAGTAGTACCGACGGGGTTTCACCCCTCCACTTT
j_call: TRBJ2-7; d_call: -; v_call: TRBV18; cdr3_length: 13; clone_size: large; cdr3_aa: CASSPLTGYEQYF; cdr3_nt: TGTGCCAGCTCACCCTTGACAGGCTACGAGCAGTACTTC
j_call: TRBJ1-1; d_call: -; v_call: TRBV2; cdr3_length: 15; clone_size: -; cdr3_aa: CASSKAAGPNTEAFF; cdr3_nt: TGTGCCAGCAGTAAGGCGGCAGGGCCAAACACTGAAGCTTTCTTT
j_call: TRBJ1-2; d_call: TRBD1; v_call: TRBV24-1; cdr3_length: 14; clone_size: -; cdr3_aa: CATSINRGDYGYTF; cdr3_nt: TGTGCCACCAGTATTAACAGGGGAGACTATGGCTACACCTTC
j_call: TRBJ2-3; d_call: -; v_call: TRBV27; cdr3_length: 13; clone_size: -; cdr3_aa: CASSLLTTDTQYF; cdr3_nt: TGTGCCAGCAGTTTGTTGACTACAGATACGCAGTATTTT
j_call: TRBJ2-7; d_call: TRBD2; v_call: TRBV3-1/TRBV3-2; cdr3_length: 14; clone_size: -; cdr3_aa: CASTLRGGSYEQYF; cdr3_nt: TGTGCCAGCACCTTACGGGGGGGTTCGTACGAGCAGTACTTC
j_call: TRBJ1-6; d_call: -; v_call: TRBV6-5; cdr3_length: 14; clone_size: -; cdr3_aa: CASSQTGYNSPLHF; cdr3_nt: TGTGCCAGCAGTCAGACGGGTTATAATTCACCCCTCCACTTT
j_call: TRBJ2-2; d_call: TRBD1; v_call: TRBV19; cdr3_length: 16; clone_size: -; cdr3_aa: CASSTATGGVPGELFF; cdr3_nt: TGTGCCAGTAGTACCGCGACAGGGGGTGTCCCCGGGGAGCTGTTTTTT
j_call: TRBJ2-7; d_call: TRBD2; v_call: TRBV5-1; cdr3_length: 13; clone_size: once; cdr3_aa: CASSQEAGGEQYF; cdr3_nt: TGCGCCAGCAGTCAGGAGGCGGGAGGCGAGCAGTACTTC
j_call: TRBJ1-2; d_call: -; v_call: TRBV9; cdr3_length: 16; clone_size: -; cdr3_aa: CASSVGGGPSNYGYTF; cdr3_nt: TGTGCCAGCAGCGTAGGGGGAGGGCCATCTAACTATGGCTACACCTTC
j_call: TRBJ2-1; d_call: -; v_call: TRBV5-6; cdr3_length: 17; clone_size: once; cdr3_aa: CASSFRAPGGSPREQFF; cdr3_nt: TGTGCCAGCAGCTTTCGGGCGCCGGGGGGCTCCCCCCGTGAGCAGTTCTTC
j_call: TRBJ1-1; d_call: -; v_call: TRBV27; cdr3_length: 15; clone_size: -; cdr3_aa: CASRTRTPGGTEAFF; cdr3_nt: TGTGCCAGCAGAACTAGGACTCCCGGGGGCACTGAAGCTTTCTTT
j_call: TRBJ1-2; d_call: TRBD1; v_call: TRBV19; cdr3_length: 15; clone_size: -; cdr3_aa: CASSGPRQGEGGYTF; cdr3_nt: TGTGCCAGTAGCGGCCCCCGACAGGGGGAAGGAGGCTACACCTTC
j_call: TRBJ1-5; d_call: TRBD1; v_call: TRBV10-3; cdr3_length: 15; clone_size: -; cdr3_aa: CATGQGIYSNQPQHF; cdr3_nt: TGTGCCACCGGACAGGGGATATATAGCAATCAGCCCCAGCATTTT
j_call: TRBJ2-7; d_call: -; v_call: TRBV19; cdr3_length: 13; clone_size: few; cdr3_aa: CASSSGRSYEQYF; cdr3_nt: TGTGCCAGTAGCTCCGGGAGATCCTACGAGCAGTACTTC
j_call: TRBJ1-2; d_call: TRBD1; v_call: TRBV5-4; cdr3_length: 14; clone_size: -; cdr3_aa: CASNRDRANYGYTF; cdr3_nt: TGTGCCAGCAACCGGGACAGGGCTAACTATGGCTACACCTTC
j_call: TRBJ2-2; d_call: -; v_call: TRBV12-3/TRBV12-4; cdr3_length: 13; clone_size: -; cdr3_aa: CASRLSNTGELFF; cdr3_nt: TGTGCCAGCAGGCTATCGAACACCGGGGAGCTGTTTTTT
j_call: TRBJ2-2; d_call: TRBD1; v_call: TRBV5-6; cdr3_length: 15; clone_size: -; cdr3_aa: CASSPGQGIVRELFF; cdr3_nt: TGTGCCAGCAGCCCCGGACAGGGAATTGTCCGGGAGCTGTTTTTT
j_call: TRBJ2-7; d_call: -; v_call: TRBV6-5; cdr3_length: 14; clone_size: -; cdr3_aa: CASRIRQGIYEQYF; cdr3_nt: TGTGCCAGCAGGATCCGGCAGGGGATCTACGAGCAGTACTTC
j_call: TRBJ2-5; d_call: TRBD2; v_call: TRBV2; cdr3_length: 18; clone_size: -; cdr3_aa: CASSVAGTSGVRGKTQYF; cdr3_nt: TGTGCCAGCAGTGTCGCCGGGACTAGCGGGGTTAGGGGAAAGACCCAGTACTTC
j_call: TRBJ2-5; d_call: -; v_call: TRBV5-4; cdr3_length: 14; clone_size: -; cdr3_aa: CASSGGQYQETQYF; cdr3_nt: TGTGCCAGCAGCGGTGGACAGTACCAAGAGACCCAGTACTTC
j_call: TRBJ1-1; d_call: TRBD1; v_call: TRBV19; cdr3_length: 15; clone_size: -; cdr3_aa: CASSPDRGKNTEAFF; cdr3_nt: TGTGCCAGTAGTCCGGACAGGGGCAAGAACACTGAAGCTTTCTTT